The rows below give T cell receptor beta chains drawn from one sample of a study of neurological immune-mediated disorders. MiXCR, applied by TCRdb to the 5' RACE reads, yields one record per CDR3 protein. The sample lists 80,000 or so distinct CDR3 sequences, around a tenth occurring once. Sequenced input: PBMCs. These receptors all stem from a man aged 45-65 years in good health. Both conserved end residues are part of each CDR3. D genes are given only for firm matches. Clone size, where shown, is once, few, many, or a class for clones that have expanded.

d_call: .; clone_size: many; cdr3_length: 16; j_call: TRBJ2-7; v_call: TRBV11-1; cdr3_nt: TGTGCCAGCAGCTTAGCGGGACAATTAGCGCTCGGCGAGCAGTACTTC; cdr3_aa: CASSLAGQLALGEQYF
d_call: .; clone_size: many; cdr3_length: 13; j_call: TRBJ2-5; v_call: TRBV6-6; cdr3_nt: TGTGCCAGCAGGCCCTCGGGCCAAGAGACCCAGTACTTC; cdr3_aa: CASRPSGQETQYF
d_call: .; clone_size: many; cdr3_length: 13; j_call: TRBJ2-3; v_call: TRBV7-9; cdr3_nt: TGTGCCAGCAGCCTCTTCGGGGCGGATACGCAGTATTTT; cdr3_aa: CASSLFGADTQYF
d_call: .; clone_size: many; cdr3_length: 20; j_call: TRBJ2-6; v_call: TRBV5-1; cdr3_nt: TGCGCCAGCTCACCAGTTGGTGGCAGGGAAGCTAATTCTGGGGCCAACGTCCTGACTTTC; cdr3_aa: CASSPVGGREANSGANVLTF
d_call: TRBD1; clone_size: many; cdr3_length: 18; j_call: TRBJ1-2; v_call: TRBV5-6; cdr3_nt: TGTGCCAGCAGCTCCAAACCGGGACAGGGCGCCTTGAACTATGGCTACACCTTC; cdr3_aa: CASSSKPGQGALNYGYTF
d_call: .; clone_size: many; cdr3_length: 15; j_call: TRBJ2-7; v_call: TRBV20-1; cdr3_nt: TGCAGTGCTAGAGATCCGGCAGGGGTCTCCTACGAGCAGTACTTC; cdr3_aa: CSARDPAGVSYEQYF
d_call: .; clone_size: many; cdr3_length: 14; j_call: TRBJ1-2; v_call: TRBV20-1; cdr3_nt: TGCAGTGCTAGGCTGGGGGACACCTCGGAGGGCTACACCTTC; cdr3_aa: CSARLGDTSEGYTF
d_call: .; clone_size: many; cdr3_length: 14; j_call: TRBJ1-6; v_call: TRBV9; cdr3_nt: TGTGCCAGCAGCGTAGAGGGGGACGGATCACCCCTCCACTTT; cdr3_aa: CASSVEGDGSPLHF
d_call: TRBD2; clone_size: many; cdr3_length: 16; j_call: TRBJ2-7; v_call: TRBV7-2; cdr3_nt: TGTGCCAGCAGCTTGCCTAGCGGGAGGGCGTCCTACGAGCAGTACTTC; cdr3_aa: CASSLPSGRASYEQYF
d_call: TRBD1; clone_size: many; cdr3_length: 12; j_call: TRBJ1-2; v_call: TRBV12-3/TRBV12-4; cdr3_nt: TGTGCCAGCAGTCCGACAGGGAGGCGCTACACCTTC; cdr3_aa: CASSPTGRRYTF
d_call: TRBD1; clone_size: .; cdr3_length: 15; j_call: TRBJ1-5; v_call: TRBV5-5; cdr3_nt: TGTGCCAGTAGCTTTGCCGACAGGGAAAATCAGCCCCAGCATTTT; cdr3_aa: CASSFADRENQPQHF
d_call: TRBD2; clone_size: .; cdr3_length: 16; j_call: TRBJ2-2; v_call: TRBV20-1; cdr3_nt: TGCAGTGCTAGAAACCTAGCGGGGGGGCACACCGGGGAGCTGTTTTTT; cdr3_aa: CSARNLAGGHTGELFF
d_call: TRBD1; clone_size: many; cdr3_length: 16; j_call: TRBJ1-3; v_call: TRBV7-9; cdr3_nt: TGTGCCAGCATCCAGACAGGGGGTCGCTCTGGAAACACCATATATTTT; cdr3_aa: CASIQTGGRSGNTIYF
d_call: .; clone_size: many; cdr3_length: 13; j_call: TRBJ1-5; v_call: TRBV6-2/TRBV6-3; cdr3_nt: TGTGCCAGTAGTCAAGATAGCAATCAGCCCCAGCATTTT; cdr3_aa: CASSQDSNQPQHF
d_call: TRBD1; clone_size: .; cdr3_length: 17; j_call: TRBJ1-1; v_call: TRBV20-1; cdr3_nt: TGCAGTGCTAGTAGACAGCAGGGGGTGAGGGCCGGCACTGAAGCTTTCTTT; cdr3_aa: CSASRQQGVRAGTEAFF
d_call: TRBD1; clone_size: many; cdr3_length: 17; j_call: TRBJ2-6; v_call: TRBV29-1; cdr3_nt: TGCAGCGTTTATTTGGGGACAGGGAGCTCTGGGGCCAACGTCCTGACTTTC; cdr3_aa: CSVYLGTGSSGANVLTF
d_call: .; clone_size: many; cdr3_length: 13; j_call: TRBJ2-5; v_call: TRBV5-1; cdr3_nt: TGCGCCAGCAGCTTGGGGGCGTACGAGACCCAGTACTTC; cdr3_aa: CASSLGAYETQYF
d_call: .; clone_size: many; cdr3_length: 14; j_call: TRBJ1-6; v_call: TRBV28; cdr3_nt: TGTGCCAGCAGCCGTCTTTTGGGGAATTCACCCCTCCACTTT; cdr3_aa: CASSRLLGNSPLHF
d_call: TRBD2; clone_size: many; cdr3_length: 14; j_call: TRBJ2-1; v_call: TRBV5-5; cdr3_nt: TGTGCCAGCAGCCCTGGGACTATCTACAATGAGCAGTTCTTC; cdr3_aa: CASSPGTIYNEQFF
d_call: TRBD2; clone_size: many; cdr3_length: 16; j_call: TRBJ2-7; v_call: TRBV10-3; cdr3_nt: TGTGCCATCAGGTCGAAAACTAGCGGGGGTTTGAGCGAGCAGTACTTC; cdr3_aa: CAIRSKTSGGLSEQYF
d_call: .; clone_size: many; cdr3_length: 13; j_call: TRBJ1-5; v_call: TRBV19; cdr3_nt: TGTGCCAGTAGTATTGGACCAAATCAGCCCCAGCATTTT; cdr3_aa: CASSIGPNQPQHF
d_call: .; clone_size: many; cdr3_length: 14; j_call: TRBJ2-3; v_call: TRBV20-1; cdr3_nt: TGCAGTGCCCAGTTTGGGGGTTCCACAGATACGCAGTATTTT; cdr3_aa: CSAQFGGSTDTQYF
d_call: .; clone_size: many; cdr3_length: 11; j_call: TRBJ2-3; v_call: TRBV11-1; cdr3_nt: TGTGCCAGCAGCTTTAAAGATACGCAGTATTTT; cdr3_aa: CASSFKDTQYF
d_call: .; clone_size: few; cdr3_length: 14; j_call: TRBJ1-4; v_call: TRBV2; cdr3_nt: TGTGCCAGCAGGGACTCTTCAACTAATGAAAAACTGTTTTTT; cdr3_aa: CASRDSSTNEKLFF
d_call: .; clone_size: many; cdr3_length: 12; j_call: TRBJ1-1; v_call: TRBV18; cdr3_nt: TGTGCCAGCTCACCCCGGGTGGCTGAAGCTTTCTTT; cdr3_aa: CASSPRVAEAFF
d_call: TRBD1; clone_size: many; cdr3_length: 15; j_call: TRBJ1-5; v_call: TRBV18; cdr3_nt: TGTGCCAGCTCACCCGGGACAGGGGGCTTGCAGCCCCAGCATTTT; cdr3_aa: CASSPGTGGLQPQHF
d_call: .; clone_size: many; cdr3_length: 11; j_call: TRBJ1-1; v_call: TRBV6-5; cdr3_nt: TGTGCCAGCAGTTATAGACAGAGAGCTTTCTTT; cdr3_aa: CASSYRQRAFF
d_call: TRBD2; clone_size: .; cdr3_length: 15; j_call: TRBJ2-5; v_call: TRBV20-1; cdr3_nt: TGCACTGCTAGAGATACGACTAGCGGACAAGAGACCCAGTACTTC; cdr3_aa: CTARDTTSGQETQYF
d_call: .; clone_size: many; cdr3_length: 15; j_call: TRBJ2-7; v_call: TRBV29-1; cdr3_nt: TGCAGCGTTATGGGCATAGGGCAACTTAACTACGAGCAGTACTTC; cdr3_aa: CSVMGIGQLNYEQYF
d_call: .; clone_size: many; cdr3_length: 15; j_call: TRBJ1-1; v_call: TRBV7-2; cdr3_nt: TGTGCCAGCAGGCGCACCGGGACGGGGAACACTGAAGCTTTCTTT; cdr3_aa: CASRRTGTGNTEAFF
d_call: TRBD1; clone_size: many; cdr3_length: 17; j_call: TRBJ2-3; v_call: TRBV5-1; cdr3_nt: TGCGCCAGCAGCCACCGAGGGGGACAGGGGTTAAACTATACGCAGTATTTT; cdr3_aa: CASSHRGGQGLNYTQYF
d_call: .; clone_size: many; cdr3_length: 15; j_call: TRBJ1-1; v_call: TRBV5-1; cdr3_nt: TGCGCCAGCAGCTTGGTGCCAGGGGAGAACACTGAAGCTTTCTTT; cdr3_aa: CASSLVPGENTEAFF
d_call: .; clone_size: many; cdr3_length: 16; j_call: TRBJ1-5; v_call: TRBV5-1; cdr3_nt: TGCGCCAGCAGCTTGGGGACAGATATGTTCAATCAGCCCCAGCATTTT; cdr3_aa: CASSLGTDMFNQPQHF
d_call: .; clone_size: many; cdr3_length: 14; j_call: TRBJ2-5; v_call: TRBV20-1; cdr3_nt: TGCAGTGCTCCCCGGGGAGTGGGGACGAAGACCCAGTACTTC; cdr3_aa: CSAPRGVGTKTQYF
d_call: .; clone_size: many; cdr3_length: 14; j_call: TRBJ1-2; v_call: TRBV3-1; cdr3_nt: TGTGCCAGCAGCCAAGGAGGGGGATTTGGTGGCTACACCTTC; cdr3_aa: CASSQGGGFGGYTF
d_call: .; clone_size: .; cdr3_length: 14; j_call: TRBJ1-1; v_call: TRBV10-3; cdr3_nt: TGTGCCATCAGCCGTCCCGGGGGGGACACTGAAGCTTTCTTT; cdr3_aa: CAISRPGGDTEAFF
d_call: .; clone_size: many; cdr3_length: 15; j_call: TRBJ1-4; v_call: TRBV7-2; cdr3_nt: TGTGCCAGCAGCTTATTGGCAGGGCTAAATGAAAAACTGTTTTTT; cdr3_aa: CASSLLAGLNEKLFF
d_call: .; clone_size: .; cdr3_length: 16; j_call: TRBJ2-2; v_call: TRBV24-1; cdr3_nt: TGTGCCACCAGTTATTTGGGACTGACGAACACCGGGGAGCTGTTTTTT; cdr3_aa: CATSYLGLTNTGELFF
d_call: TRBD2; clone_size: many; cdr3_length: 12; j_call: TRBJ2-1; v_call: TRBV7-3; cdr3_nt: TGTGCCAGCAGCAAGACTAGCGGGGAGCAGTTCTTC; cdr3_aa: CASSKTSGEQFF
d_call: TRBD2; clone_size: many; cdr3_length: 18; j_call: TRBJ2-1; v_call: TRBV5-5; cdr3_nt: TGTGCCAGCAGCTTAAGACTAGCGGGAGGGCCGATCTCCAATGAGCAGTTCTTC; cdr3_aa: CASSLRLAGGPISNEQFF
d_call: TRBD2; clone_size: many; cdr3_length: 17; j_call: TRBJ2-1; v_call: TRBV29-1; cdr3_nt: TGCAGCGTTGAGACTAGCGGGAGGTTCTTTTCCTACAATGAGCAGTTCTTC; cdr3_aa: CSVETSGRFFSYNEQFF
d_call: TRBD2; clone_size: once; cdr3_length: 15; j_call: TRBJ2-1; v_call: TRBV28; cdr3_nt: TGTGCCAGTTTGGGACTAGCGGTGTCCTACAATGAGCAGTTCTTC; cdr3_aa: CASLGLAVSYNEQFF
d_call: .; clone_size: many; cdr3_length: 13; j_call: TRBJ2-1; v_call: TRBV7-2; cdr3_nt: TGTGCCAGCAGCCCGTGGGAGAGGAATGAGCAGTTCTTC; cdr3_aa: CASSPWERNEQFF
d_call: .; clone_size: few; cdr3_length: 14; j_call: TRBJ1-4; v_call: TRBV5-1; cdr3_nt: TGCGCCAGCAGCCCGAGGGGGGGCGATGAAAAACTGTTTTTT; cdr3_aa: CASSPRGGDEKLFF
d_call: .; clone_size: many; cdr3_length: 13; j_call: TRBJ2-1; v_call: TRBV10-2; cdr3_nt: TGCGCCAGCAGTGAGTCGACGTACAATGAGCAGTTCTTC; cdr3_aa: CASSESTYNEQFF